These T cell receptor beta chains were read from a single sample in a study of Ad26.COV2.S vaccination and SARS-CoV-2 variants. TCRdb's copy holds only in-frame clones and misses some; the assay was immunoSEQ multiplex PCR. The sample consists of 350,000 to 450,000 clones, roughly 90% of them appearing once. The sample consisted of peripheral blood, taken in a trial of Ad26.COV2.S vaccine versus placebo. These receptors were obtained from a person between 18 and 60 years old who received the Ad26.COV2.S COVID-19 vaccine or a placebo. Both conserved end residues are part of each CDR3. D genes are given only for firm matches. The listing skips clone size in some rows; elsewhere it reads once, few, many or a size class.

J: TRBJ2-7
V: TRBV12-3/TRBV12-4
size: .
D: .
DNA: TGTGCCAGCATGCATTGGAATAGATTCGAGCAGTACTTC
CDR3: CASMHWNRFEQYF

J: TRBJ2-1
V: TRBV20-1
size: .
D: .
DNA: TGCAGTGTAAGTGGTAATGAGCAGTTCTTC
CDR3: CSVSGNEQFF

J: TRBJ2-7
V: TRBV6-2/TRBV6-3
size: .
D: TRBD2
DNA: TGTGCCAGCAGTTACGGCGCGGGGGGGGTCCGCTACGAGCAGTACTTC
CDR3: CASSYGAGGVRYEQYF

J: TRBJ2-7
V: TRBV28
size: .
D: TRBD1
DNA: TGTGCCAGCACCGTGACAGGGAGTAAAAGCTCCTACGAGCAGTACTTC
CDR3: CASTVTGSKSSYEQYF

J: TRBJ1-1
V: TRBV7-9
size: few
D: .
DNA: TGTGCCAGCAGCCGTGGACAGAACCTCATGAACACTGAAGCTTTCTTT
CDR3: CASSRGQNLMNTEAFF

J: TRBJ2-7
V: TRBV27
size: .
D: TRBD1
DNA: TGTGCCAGCAGACCGGGACAGAACTACGAGCAGTACTTC
CDR3: CASRPGQNYEQYF

J: TRBJ1-1
V: TRBV19
size: .
D: .
DNA: TGTGCCAGTAGTCAGCCAGGGTCTGAAGCTTTCTTT
CDR3: CASSQPGSEAFF

J: TRBJ2-7
V: TRBV5-6
size: .
D: .
DNA: TGTGCCAGCAGCTTGGTTGGAGGCAGTATTATCGAGCAGTACTTC
CDR3: CASSLVGGSIIEQYF

J: TRBJ2-1
V: TRBV7-8
size: .
D: .
DNA: TGTGCCAGCAGCTCCAGGGTTACCTACAATGAGCAGTTCTTC
CDR3: CASSSRVTYNEQFF

J: TRBJ2-2
V: TRBV4-1
size: .
D: .
DNA: TGCGCCAGCAGCCCCACCCCCCTCCCGAGAAATGGGAACACCGGGGAGCTGTTTTTT
CDR3: CASSPTPLPRNGNTGELFF

J: TRBJ2-1
V: TRBV29-1
size: .
D: .
DNA: TGCAGCGGAAGATATGGGGGATACAATGAGCAGTTCTTC
CDR3: CSGRYGGYNEQFF

J: TRBJ2-5
V: TRBV12-5
size: .
D: TRBD1
DNA: TGTGCTAGTGGTTCCGATAGGGACAGTTTAAATGGAGAGACCCAGTACTTC
CDR3: CASGSDRDSLNGETQYF

J: TRBJ2-1
V: TRBV5-1
size: .
D: TRBD1
DNA: TGCGCCAGCAGCTCCGGGACAGGTACATCCGGGGAGCAGTTCTTC
CDR3: CASSSGTGTSGEQFF

J: TRBJ2-2
V: TRBV28
size: .
D: .
DNA: TGTGCCAGCAGTTTACCCGGGAGTTTTGGAAACACCGGGGAGCTGTTTTTT
CDR3: CASSLPGSFGNTGELFF

J: TRBJ2-5
V: TRBV11-2
size: .
D: .
DNA: TGTGCCAGCAGCTTATCGGCCGACATTGGAGAGACCCAGTACTTC
CDR3: CASSLSADIGETQYF

J: TRBJ2-4
V: TRBV5-6
size: .
D: .
DNA: TGTGCCAGCAGCTTAAAAGCGACCGGCTTCCGAAACATTCAGTACTTC
CDR3: CASSLKATGFRNIQYF

J: TRBJ1-5
V: TRBV30
size: .
D: .
DNA: TGTGCCTGGAGTGGGGACACCCGCCGTCAGCCCCAGCATTTT
CDR3: CAWSGDTRRQPQHF

J: TRBJ2-1
V: TRBV27
size: .
D: .
DNA: TGTGCCAGCAGAGGGGTTAAGGAGCAGTTCTTC
CDR3: CASRGVKEQFF

J: TRBJ1-1
V: TRBV5-6
size: once
D: .
DNA: TGTGCCAGCAGCTTGGTTGGGGGAGGACCCTACACTGAAGCTTTCTTT
CDR3: CASSLVGGGPYTEAFF

J: TRBJ2-7
V: TRBV28
size: .
D: .
DNA: TGTGCCAGCAGCAGAGACATGGTCTCCTACGAGCAGTACTTC
CDR3: CASSRDMVSYEQYF

J: TRBJ1-2
V: TRBV19
size: .
D: .
DNA: TGTGCCAGTAGTTCATACACCCTCGTCTTGGGTGGCTACACCTTC
CDR3: CASSSYTLVLGGYTF

J: TRBJ2-3
V: TRBV5-1
size: .
D: TRBD2
DNA: TGCGCCAGCAGCTTGGTGGTGGCGGGGGGTCAAGATACGCAGTATTTT
CDR3: CASSLVVAGGQDTQYF

J: TRBJ1-3
V: TRBV5-1
size: .
D: TRBD1
DNA: TGCGCCAGCAGCTTGCGAGGACAGGGGGATTACAAAGGAAACACCATATATTTT
CDR3: CASSLRGQGDYKGNTIYF

J: TRBJ2-1
V: TRBV7-9
size: .
D: TRBD2
DNA: TGTGCCAGCAGCTTGAGGACTAGCGGGGATCGAGTGGGTGAGCAGTTCTTC
CDR3: CASSLRTSGDRVGEQFF

J: TRBJ2-5
V: TRBV7-8
size: .
D: TRBD2
DNA: TGTGCCAGCAGCTTTCTCCTTAGCGGGGGCCCGAGGCAAGAGACCCAGTACTTC
CDR3: CASSFLLSGGPRQETQYF

J: TRBJ1-5
V: TRBV18
size: few
D: TRBD1
DNA: TGTGCCAGCTCACCCCAAGCCGGGACAGGGAGGAATCAGCCCCAGCATTTT
CDR3: CASSPQAGTGRNQPQHF

J: TRBJ2-2
V: TRBV27
size: .
D: .
DNA: TGTGCCAGCAGTTTCGGGAAACAAGTCGGGGAGCTGTTTTTT
CDR3: CASSFGKQVGELFF

J: TRBJ2-7
V: TRBV7-9
size: .
D: .
DNA: TGTGCCAGCAGCTTAGCGTTTATGGGTTACGAGCAGTACTTC
CDR3: CASSLAFMGYEQYF

J: TRBJ1-2
V: TRBV5-4
size: .
D: TRBD1
DNA: TGTGCCAGCAGCCCGGGGACAGATTACTATGGCTACACCTTC
CDR3: CASSPGTDYYGYTF

J: TRBJ2-1
V: TRBV5-1
size: .
D: TRBD1
DNA: TGCGCCAGCAGCCCTGAGAGGGGGCGAAGCAATGAGCAGTTCTTC
CDR3: CASSPERGRSNEQFF

J: TRBJ2-1
V: TRBV6-2/TRBV6-3
size: .
D: .
DNA: TGTGCCAGCAGCGGCAGTCCGGGGAATGAGCAGTTCTTC
CDR3: CASSGSPGNEQFF

J: TRBJ2-7
V: TRBV23-1
size: .
D: TRBD1
DNA: TGCGCCAGCAGTCAACTTAGGGCGGGGACAGGGAATTGCGAGCAGTACTTC
CDR3: CASSQLRAGTGNCEQYF

J: TRBJ1-1
V: TRBV6-5
size: .
D: .
DNA: TGTGCCAGCACTTACGCTGCCTCTATGAACACTGAAGCTTTCTTT
CDR3: CASTYAASMNTEAFF

J: TRBJ1-5
V: TRBV12-5
size: .
D: .
DNA: TGTGCTAGTGGTTTGGTAACCGGGTACAATCAGCCCCAGCATTTT
CDR3: CASGLVTGYNQPQHF

J: TRBJ2-7
V: TRBV6-5
size: .
D: .
DNA: TGTGCCAGCAGTTACGGGCCACAATTAACCTACGAGCAGTACTTC
CDR3: CASSYGPQLTYEQYF

J: TRBJ1-1
V: TRBV7-9
size: .
D: TRBD1
DNA: TGTGCCAGCAGCGGACAGGGGAAGTTGGCTGAAGCTTTCTTT
CDR3: CASSGQGKLAEAFF

J: TRBJ2-7
V: TRBV9
size: .
D: TRBD1
DNA: TGTGCCAGCAGCGTAGGGGAGGGACAGGGACTCTACGAGCAGTACTTC
CDR3: CASSVGEGQGLYEQYF

J: TRBJ2-7
V: TRBV2
size: .
D: .
DNA: TGTGCCAGCAGTGAAGGGCGGGACACCTCCTACGAGCAGTACTTC
CDR3: CASSEGRDTSYEQYF

J: TRBJ2-7
V: TRBV19
size: .
D: .
DNA: TGTGCCAGTAGTAAGGACATTTCCTACGAGCAGTACTTC
CDR3: CASSKDISYEQYF

J: TRBJ2-3
V: TRBV30
size: .
D: TRBD2
DNA: TGTGCCTGGAGTAGGACTAGCGGGGTCACAGATACGCAGTATTTT
CDR3: CAWSRTSGVTDTQYF

J: TRBJ2-7
V: TRBV5-1
size: .
D: .
DNA: TGCGCCAGCAGCCCACGGACAGCCTACGAGCAGTACTTC
CDR3: CASSPRTAYEQYF

J: TRBJ2-2
V: TRBV28
size: once
D: TRBD2
DNA: TGTGCCAGCAGTTTATTGCGGGGGACGGGATATGGGGAGCTGTTTTTT
CDR3: CASSLLRGTGYGELFF

J: TRBJ2-5
V: TRBV3-1/TRBV3-2
size: .
D: .
DNA: TGTGCCAGCAGCCAGATCGTAGGAGCGTTCGGACAGACCCAGTACTTC
CDR3: CASSQIVGAFGQTQYF

J: TRBJ2-3
V: TRBV6-1
size: .
D: TRBD1
DNA: TGTGCCAGCAGTGCCAGATTACAGGGGGCAACAGATACGCAGTATTTT
CDR3: CASSARLQGATDTQYF

J: TRBJ1-1
V: TRBV5-4
size: .
D: .
DNA: TGTGCCAGCACTCCTGTTGAGGGGACTGAAGCTTTCTTT
CDR3: CASTPVEGTEAFF

J: TRBJ1-2
V: TRBV6-2/TRBV6-3
size: once
D: TRBD1
DNA: TGTGCCAGCAGCCGTGACAGGGCCTATGGCTACACCTTC
CDR3: CASSRDRAYGYTF

J: TRBJ2-2
V: TRBV6-2/TRBV6-3
size: .
D: .
DNA: TGTGCCAGCAGTTACAACCCCGGGGAGCTGTTTTTT
CDR3: CASSYNPGELFF

J: TRBJ1-2
V: TRBV29-1
size: .
D: .
DNA: TGCAGCGTTGACCCGGGGCAAGACTATGGCTACACCTTC
CDR3: CSVDPGQDYGYTF

J: TRBJ1-5
V: TRBV2
size: .
D: .
DNA: TGTGCCAGTACCCTCGGATATAGCAATCAGCCCCAGCATTTT
CDR3: CASTLGYSNQPQHF

J: TRBJ1-3
V: TRBV7-9
size: .
D: .
DNA: TGTGCCAGCAGCGCAGGCCGGGACAACACCATATATTTT
CDR3: CASSAGRDNTIYF

J: TRBJ1-1
V: TRBV19
size: few
D: TRBD1
DNA: TGTGCCAGTAGAGGGACAGGGTCGTCTCAAGATGGAGCTTTCTTT
CDR3: CASRGTGSSQDGAFF

J: TRBJ2-7
V: TRBV15
size: .
D: TRBD1
DNA: TGTGCCACCAGCACCCGGACAGGGATACCCCTCGAGCAGTACTTC
CDR3: CATSTRTGIPLEQYF

J: TRBJ2-7
V: TRBV6-2/TRBV6-3
size: .
D: TRBD1
DNA: TGTGCCAGCAGTTACTCGGGACAGCTGTCCTACGAGCAGTACTTC
CDR3: CASSYSGQLSYEQYF

J: TRBJ2-2
V: TRBV18
size: .
D: .
DNA: TGTGCCAGCTCACCGCCGGGCCCTCGGACCGGGGAGCTGTTTTTT
CDR3: CASSPPGPRTGELFF

J: TRBJ1-4
V: TRBV18
size: .
D: .
DNA: TGTGCCAGCTCACCACCGGTTTTGGCAGGGGATTCTGAAAAACTGTTTTTT
CDR3: CASSPPVLAGDSEKLFF

J: TRBJ2-7
V: TRBV5-4
size: once
D: TRBD2
DNA: TGTGCCAGCAGTCGTTTCTCCGCGGGGGGCGGGGAGCAGTACTTC
CDR3: CASSRFSAGGGEQYF

J: TRBJ2-4
V: TRBV10-3
size: .
D: .
DNA: TGTGCCATCAGTGAGAAGGGGTTGGGTTTTTACAAAAACATTCAGTACTTC
CDR3: CAISEKGLGFYKNIQYF

J: TRBJ1-2
V: TRBV29-1
size: .
D: .
DNA: TGCAGCGCCCGTCGGGGAGAGACGAAGTATGGCTACACCTTC
CDR3: CSARRGETKYGYTF

J: TRBJ2-7
V: TRBV5-1
size: .
D: TRBD2
DNA: TGCGCCAGCAGCTTGGAACCCGGGGGGGCCTACGAGCAGTACTTC
CDR3: CASSLEPGGAYEQYF

J: TRBJ2-5
V: TRBV7-2
size: .
D: .
DNA: TGTGCCAGCAGCTCACAGGGTTGGGAGACCCAGTACTTC
CDR3: CASSSQGWETQYF